This note documents a single T cell receptor beta chain sequence. Germline V gives CDR1 SGHTS, CDR2 YDEGEE. The CDR3 contains 14 residues. Trimming stripped 3 bases from V and 10 bases from J, with 17 bases between. Measured with immunoSEQ multiplex PCR; TCRdb has only the in-frame clones, and not every one. The data contain approximately 92,000 clones, approximately 92% of them singletons. The sample originates from a study of T cell changes during pregnancy in multiple sclerosis. The genes are TRBV5-8 and TRBJ2-1, with D hard to call. The source is a female donor with multiple sclerosis, enrolled in a pregnancy study. This specimen consisted of peripheral blood, obtained in the first trimester of pregnancy. Here the CDR3 DNA reads TGTGCCAGCAGCTACCGGGTCTCTTTTATCGAGCAGTTCTTC. The encoded protein is CASSYRVSFIEQFF.